The rows below give T cell receptor beta chains drawn from one sample of a study of OX40 agonist ivuxolimab in advanced cancers. TCRdb's table, derived via immunoSEQ multiplex PCR, lists solely in-frame clones and lacks some. The data contain 70,000 to 80,000 clones, about 81% of them singletons. This material consisted of CD4+ or CD8+ T cells sorted from blood, taken in a trial of the OX40 agonist ivuxolimab. All receptors derive from an adult with an advanced solid tumor such as melanoma, head and neck, liver or kidney cancer. CDR3s include the opening cysteine and the closing phenylalanine or tryptophan. D genes are given only for firm matches. Where a row states a size, it is once, few, many or the class of an expanded clone; other rows omit it.

d_call j_call v_call clone_size cdr3_aa cdr3_nt
. TRBJ2-6 TRBV29-1 once CSVKPSGANVLTF TGCAGCGTGAAACCATCTGGGGCCAACGTCCTGACTTTC
. TRBJ1-1 TRBV2 . CASSEQGPPEAFF TGTGCCAGCAGTGAACAGGGACCCCCTGAAGCTTTCTTT
. TRBJ2-3 TRBV7-2 . CASSLGTYTSTDTQYF TGTGCCAGCAGCTTGGGAACTTACACCAGCACAGATACGCAGTATTTT
TRBD1 TRBJ1-2 TRBV6-6 . CASSPRTGDGYTF TGTGCCAGCAGTCCCCGGACAGGGGATGGCTACACCTTC
. TRBJ2-2 TRBV7-8 . CASSREGEWDTGELFF TGTGCCAGCAGCCGAGAAGGGGAATGGGACACCGGGGAGCTGTTTTTT
TRBD1 TRBJ2-1 TRBV5-8 . CASSSQLTGGNDNEQFF TGTGCCAGCAGCTCGCAACTGACAGGGGGAAACGACAATGAGCAGTTCTTC
. TRBJ1-2 TRBV7-9 . CASSLPGFGYGYTF TGTGCCAGCAGCTTACCGGGCTTCGGGTATGGCTACACCTTC
. TRBJ1-6 TRBV2 . CASRDYRDRGSPLHF TGTGCCAGCAGGGACTACAGGGACCGTGGTTCACCCCTCCACTTT
. TRBJ2-7 TRBV5-1 . CASSLGSGTVYEQYF TGCGCCAGCAGCTTGGGCTCCGGGACTGTCTACGAGCAGTACTTC
. TRBJ2-5 TRBV11-3 . CASSLGSWGSETQYF TGTGCCAGCAGCTTAGGTTCATGGGGGAGCGAGACCCAGTACTTC
. TRBJ1-4 TRBV6-7 . CASSYVTGSTKDSTNEKLFF TGTGCCAGCAGTTATGTCACAGGTTCCACCAAGGATTCAACTAATGAAAAACTGTTTTTT
. TRBJ1-6 TRBV25-1 . CASSDYNSPLHF TGTGCCAGCAGTGACTATAATTCACCCCTCCACTTT
. TRBJ1-2 TRBV4-2 . CASSQAYSGQGGYGYTF TGTGCCAGCAGCCAAGCTTACTCCGGGCAGGGAGGCTATGGCTACACCTTC
. TRBJ1-4 TRBV4-3 . CASSQVWGKQGLVEKLFF TGCGCCAGCAGCCAAGTTTGGGGTAAACAGGGTTTGGTTGAAAAACTGTTTTTT
TRBD1 TRBJ1-1 TRBV18 . CASSEGQGGTEAFF TGTGCCAGCTCCGAAGGACAGGGGGGGACTGAAGCTTTCTTT
. TRBJ2-2 TRBV6-6 . CASSPHDRFDTGELFF TGTGCCAGCAGCCCCCATGACAGGTTCGACACCGGGGAGCTGTTTTTT
TRBD1 TRBJ1-5 TRBV19 . CASRVGQGARQPQHF TGTGCCAGTAGGGTTGGCCAGGGGGCTCGGCAGCCCCAGCATTTT
TRBD2 TRBJ2-7 TRBV5-1 . CASRRTSGYEQYF TGCGCCAGCAGAAGGACTAGCGGCTACGAGCAGTACTTC
TRBD1 TRBJ2-1 TRBV19 . CASKPGQAYNEQFF TGTGCCAGTAAACCGGGACAGGCCTACAATGAGCAGTTCTTC
TRBD2 TRBJ2-3 TRBV5-1 . CASSRTSGPSPDTQYF TGCGCCAGCAGCCGGACTAGCGGGCCATCCCCAGATACGCAGTATTTT
. TRBJ2-7 TRBV5-1 . CASSLERPSVANEQYF TGCGCCAGCAGCCTCGAGAGACCGAGTGTCGCTAACGAGCAGTACTTC
TRBD2 TRBJ2-1 TRBV25-1 few CASLGTGGNNEQFF TGTGCCAGTTTGGGGACGGGGGGGAACAATGAGCAGTTCTTC
TRBD1 TRBJ1-4 TRBV7-9 . CASSVPQGVFEKLFF TGTGCCAGCAGCGTACCTCAGGGGGTCTTTGAAAAACTGTTTTTT
. TRBJ1-3 TRBV14 few CASSFGGGNTIYF TGTGCCAGCAGCTTCGGTGGTGGAAACACCATATATTTT
TRBD2 TRBJ2-3 TRBV9 once CASSVVSSGADTQYF TGTGCCAGCAGCGTAGTTTCTAGCGGGGCAGATACGCAGTATTTT
TRBD1 TRBJ2-1 TRBV7-2 . CASSLEQGSSYNEQFF TGTGCCAGCAGCTTAGAACAGGGGAGCTCCTACAATGAGCAGTTCTTC
. TRBJ2-7 TRBV18 . CASSPLQPRGDEQYF TGTGCCAGCTCACCACTTCAACCCCGGGGTGACGAGCAGTACTTC
. TRBJ1-5 TRBV19 . CASTIGVMSNQPQHF TGTGCCAGTACCATCGGGGTTATGAGCAATCAGCCCCAGCATTTT
. TRBJ1-3 TRBV5-8 . CASSLGQPPSGNTIYF TGTGCCAGCAGCTTGGGCCAGCCTCCCTCTGGAAACACCATATATTTT
TRBD1 TRBJ1-2 TRBV18 . CASSPGTGNNYGYTF TGTGCCAGCTCACCCGGGACAGGAAATAACTATGGCTACACCTTC
. TRBJ2-5 TRBV7-2 . CASSLVASSLQETQYF TGTGCCAGCAGCTTAGTGGCTAGCAGCCTCCAAGAGACCCAGTACTTC
TRBD2 TRBJ2-2 TRBV6-1 . CASWTSGGPGELFF TGTGCCAGCTGGACTAGCGGGGGGCCCGGGGAGCTGTTTTTT
. TRBJ1-2 TRBV14 . CASSPSRGGSGYTF TGTGCCAGCAGCCCTTCTCGGGGAGGGTCCGGCTACACCTTC
. TRBJ2-1 TRBV28 . CASSQTYLEGIYNEQFF TGTGCCAGCAGCCAAACGTATCTAGAGGGGATCTACAATGAGCAGTTCTTC
. TRBJ1-2 TRBV7-2 . CASSLDNRPNYGYTF TGTGCCAGCAGCTTAGACAACAGGCCTAACTATGGCTACACCTTC
. TRBJ2-2 TRBV7-3 . CASSRLPPDATGELFF TGTGCCAGCAGCCGTTTACCCCCGGACGCAACCGGGGAGCTGTTTTTT